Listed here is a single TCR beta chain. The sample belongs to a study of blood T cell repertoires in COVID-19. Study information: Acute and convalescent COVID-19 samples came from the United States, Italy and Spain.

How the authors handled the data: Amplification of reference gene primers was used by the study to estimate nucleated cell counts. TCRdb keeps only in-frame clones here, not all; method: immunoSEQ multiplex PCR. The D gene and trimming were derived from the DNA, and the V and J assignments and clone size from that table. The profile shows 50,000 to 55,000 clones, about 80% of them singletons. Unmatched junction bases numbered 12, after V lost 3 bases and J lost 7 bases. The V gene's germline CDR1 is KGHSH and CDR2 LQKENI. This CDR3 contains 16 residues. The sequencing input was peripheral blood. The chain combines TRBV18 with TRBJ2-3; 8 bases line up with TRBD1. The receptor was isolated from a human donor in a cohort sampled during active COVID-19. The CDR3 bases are TGTGCCAGCTCACCGGCTACAGGGGGAGCCTCTAATACGCAGTATTTT. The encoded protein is CASSPATGGASNTQYF.